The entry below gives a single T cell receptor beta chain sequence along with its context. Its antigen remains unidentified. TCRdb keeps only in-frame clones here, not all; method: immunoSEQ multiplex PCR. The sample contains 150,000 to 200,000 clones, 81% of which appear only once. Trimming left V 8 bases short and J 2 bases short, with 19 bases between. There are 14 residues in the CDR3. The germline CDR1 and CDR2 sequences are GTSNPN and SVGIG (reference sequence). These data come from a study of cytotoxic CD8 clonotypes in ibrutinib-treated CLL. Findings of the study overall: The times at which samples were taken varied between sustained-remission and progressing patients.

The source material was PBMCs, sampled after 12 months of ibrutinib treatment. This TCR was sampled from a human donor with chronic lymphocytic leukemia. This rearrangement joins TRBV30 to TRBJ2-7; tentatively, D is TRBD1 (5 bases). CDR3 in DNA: TGTGCCGGTAGACAGCCCGCAAACACCTACGAGCAGTACTTC. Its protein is CAGRQPANTYEQYF.